A single sample gave rise to the 30 T cell receptor beta chains below, sequenced in a study of Ad26.COV2.S vaccination and SARS-CoV-2 variants. Assay used: immunoSEQ multiplex PCR; TCRdb lists only in-frame clones, some missing. The table lists over 450,000 clones, roughly nine tenths of them singletons. Treatment specified: about 20 received Ad26.COV2.S at low or high dose, single or two shots; about 5 received placebo; per-sample allocation not given. Sample collection was performed on day 63 after the first vaccine or placebo injection. This sample comprised peripheral blood, obtained in a trial of Ad26.COV2.S vaccine versus placebo. The receptors originated from a person between 18 and 65 years old who received the Ad26.COV2.S COVID-19 vaccine or a placebo.

The chain combines TRBV3-1 (or the pseudogene TRBV3-2) with TRBJ2-7; perhaps TRBD2 as D (5 bases). Trimming cost V 1 base and J 6 bases, with 10 bases left between them. The CDR3 contains 13 residues. The germline gives CDR1 LGHDT, CDR2 YNNKEL (reference sequence). CDR3 in amino acids: CASSQGLGSEQYF. CDR3 nucleotides: TGTGCCAGCAGCCAAGGATTGGGGAGCGAGCAGTACTTC.

The rearrangement links TRBV6-5 to TRBJ1-1; TRBD1 agrees at 12 bases. Germline CDR1 and CDR2: MNHEY and SVGAGI. V lost 6 bases, J lost 6 bases, and 5 bases stayed unmatched. The CDR3 runs 14 residues. This CDR3 is CASRVRDRGPEAFF. DNA of the CDR3: TGTGCCAGCAGGGTTCGGGACAGGGGGCCTGAAGCTTTCTTT.

V gene TRBV2 combines with J gene TRBJ2-1, with D tentatively TRBD2 (6 bases). This CDR3 is built from 16 residues. The germline CDR1 and CDR2 sequences are SNHLY and FYNNEI. V lost 3 bases and J 6 bases, leaving 18 bases between the germline ends. CDR3 DNA sequence: TGTGCCAGCAGTGATCGGGAGACATGGACGTCCAATGAGCAGTTCTTC. Amino acid sequence: CASSDRETWTSNEQFF.

The chain links TRBV7-2 to TRBJ1-5; the D gene is possibly TRBD1 (5 bases). The CDR3 totals 15 residues. Trimming removed 5 bases from V and 11 bases from J, with 22 bases in between. The germline CDR1 and CDR2 sequences are SGHTA and FQGNSA. The CDR3 region is CASSRGSSQPQTQHF. The CDR3 DNA follows: TGTGCCAGCAGCCGGGGCTCCTCGCAGCCCCAGACCCAGCATTTT.

In this sample, this clone turned up a few times. This chain uses TRBV10-1 with TRBJ1-1; the D gene is possibly TRBD1 (6 bases). The CDR3 totals 14 residues. The germline V gene encodes CDR1 WNHNN and CDR2 SYGVQD (reference sequence). Trimming left V 4 bases short and J 1 base short, with 10 bases between. CDR3 sequence: CASSALGANTEAFF. In DNA, the CDR3 is TGCGCCAGCAGTGCCCTGGGGGCGAACACTGAAGCTTTCTTT.

The V call is TRBV4-1, the J call TRBJ1-5; TRBD1 agrees at 7 bases. The CDR3 loop spans 14 amino acids. CDR1 is MGHRA and CDR2 is YSYEKL in the germline V gene. J was trimmed by 5 bases and V by 6 bases; bases with no gene match: 7. The CDR3 DNA sequence: TGCGCCAGCAGTCGGGACAGTCAGTATCAGCCCCAGCATTTT. Its protein product is CASSRDSQYQPQHF.

The chain couples TRBV11-2 to TRBJ2-3, with 9 bases lining up with TRBD2. The trim removed 1 base at V and 0 bases at J, leaving 8 bases unmatched. This CDR3 is 18 amino acids long. Per germline, CDR1 SGHAT and CDR2 FQNNGV. The CDR3 nucleotides read TGTGCCAGCAGCTTAGGGGGACTAGCAAAGCGGAGCACAGATACGCAGTATTTT. This sequence encodes CASSLGGLAKRSTDTQYF.

This clone was counted a few times. CDR3: CASSFPMGKLFF. Here the CDR3 DNA reads TGTGCCAGCAGTTTCCCCATGGGGAAGCTGTTTTTT. The chain carries TRBV12-3 or TRBV12-4 and TRBJ2-2; D not certain. The CDR3 is 12 residues long. V was trimmed by 3 bases and J by 12 bases, leaving 11 bases between them.

The chain employs TRBV18 and TRBJ1-5, with D possibly matching TRBD1 (5 bases). CDR3 size: 15 residues. The V end was cut by 3 bases, the J end by 0 bases, with 9 bases between. Germline V gives CDR1 KGHSH, CDR2 LQKENI. CDR3 in DNA: TGTGCCAGCTCACCCGGGACCGATAGCAATCAGCCCCAGCATTTT. Its translation is CASSPGTDSNQPQHF.

The V call is TRBV28, the J call TRBJ2-5, with D perhaps matching TRBD1 (5 bases). Trimming pared 3 bases from V and 6 bases from J, leaving 14 bases between. The CDR3 spans 14 residues. Germline V gene lookup returns CDR1 MDHEN and CDR2 SYDVKM. The CDR3 is CASSLSGQGKTQYF. The CDR3 DNA sequence: TGTGCCAGCAGTTTGTCCGGGCAGGGAAAGACCCAGTACTTC.

The genes are TRBV18 and TRBJ2-7; the D gene is possibly TRBD1 (6 bases). V lost 8 bases, J lost 2 bases, and 16 bases lay in between. CDR3 size: 14 residues. Germline V gives CDR1 KGHSH, CDR2 LQKENI. The CDR3 coding sequence is TGTGCCAGCACCACAGGGTCACTGCCCTACGAGCAGTACTTC. This gives the protein CASTTGSLPYEQYF.

The chain carries TRBV9 and TRBJ2-5; tentatively, D is TRBD1 (6 bases). The V end lost 0 bases, the J end lost 4 bases, and 7 bases lay between the germline ends. The CDR3 covers 13 residues. Germline V lookup: CDR1 SGDLS, CDR2 YYNGEE. The CDR3 DNA reads TGTGCCAGCAGCGTAGGCAGGGGAGAGACCCAGTACTTC. Its protein product is CASSVGRGETQYF. The complete variable domain, with remaining parts taken from reference TRBV9 and TRBJ2-5, reads DSGVTQTPKHLITATGQRVTLRCSPRSGDLSVYWYQQSLDQGLQFLIQYYNGEERAKGNILERFSAQQFPDLHSELNLSSLELGDSALYFCASSVGRGETQYFGPGTRLLVL.

The J gene is TRBJ2-5, the V gene TRBV2, with D perhaps being TRBD1 or TRBD2 (5 bases each). Looked up from germline, CDR1 is SNHLY and CDR2 is FYNNEI. Trimming removed 8 bases at V and 0 bases at J, with 13 bases between. The CDR3 consists of 14 residues. The CDR3 DNA sequence: TGTGCCAGCGTCTCGGGGCAGCACCAAGAGACCCAGTACTTC. Translating gives CASVSGQHQETQYF.

A word on this clone: This same CDR3 is encoded by further DNA sequences in the sample. The genes are TRBV25-1 and TRBJ2-6; tentatively, D is TRBD2 (6 bases). The CDR3 runs 13 residues. Per the germline V gene, CDR1 is MGHDK and CDR2 is SYGVNS. The V and J ends lost 8 bases and 1 base respectively, with 6 bases between them. CDR3 amino acids: CASRGSGANVLTF. CDR3 DNA sequence: TGTGCCAGCCGGGGGTCTGGGGCCAACGTCCTGACTTTC.

The chain recombines TRBV11-2 with TRBJ1-6, with unresolved D. The CDR3 is 14 amino acids. The V gene lost 2 bases and the J gene lost 8 bases, with 10 bases spanning the gap. CDR1 is SGHAT, CDR2 FQNNGV, per germline. The CDR3 sequence: CASSLLQLDSPLHF. CDR3 DNA sequence: TGTGCCAGCAGCTTATTACAGCTAGATTCACCCCTCCACTTT. The entire variable domain, with the rest obtained from reference TRBV11-2 and TRBJ1-6, is as follows: EAGVAQSPRYKIIEKRQSVAFWCNPISGHATLYWYQQILGQGPKLLIQFQNNGVVDDSQLPKDRFSAERLKGVDSTLKIQPAKLEDSAVYLCASSLLQLDSPLHFGNGTRLTVT.

This clone was counted a few times. V is TRBV6-5 and J is TRBJ1-1; D is unclear. Germline V CDR1 and CDR2: MNHEY, SVGAGI. Trimming left V 2 bases short and J 2 bases short, with 6 bases between. The CDR3 covers 13 residues. The chain's CDR3 is CASSYNINTEAFF. The DNA of the CDR3 is TGTGCCAGCAGTTACAATATTAACACTGAAGCTTTCTTT.

This clone showed up just a few times. This chain joins TRBV19 and TRBJ1-3, with a tentative D call TRBD1 (5 bases). CDR3 size: 12 residues. Germline lookup yields CDR1 LNHDA and CDR2 SQIVND (reference sequence). V was pared by 9 bases and J by 8 bases, with 14 bases between. CDR3 loop: CASASGGYTIYF. As DNA, the CDR3 is TGTGCCAGCGCCAGCGGGGGTTACACCATATATTTT.

The gene calls are TRBV19 and TRBJ1-5; D possibly corresponds to TRBD1 (5 bases). The V and J ends lost 7 bases and 0 bases respectively, with 13 bases between them. This CDR3 is built from 15 residues. The germline gives CDR1 LNHDA, CDR2 SQIVND (reference sequence). Written as DNA, the CDR3 is TGTGCCAGTACCATGACAGACATTAGCAATCAGCCCCAGCATTTT. Its translation: CASTMTDISNQPQHF.

This chain links TRBV6-5 with TRBJ1-1; D is undetermined. With 4 bases removed from V and 6 bases from J, the gap between germline ends came to 18 bases. The CDR3 consists of 15 residues. Per germline, CDR1 MNHEY and CDR2 SVGAGI. CDR3 protein: CASSSISVNSAEAFF. The CDR3 nucleotides are TGTGCCAGCAGTTCCATATCAGTTAATAGCGCTGAAGCTTTCTTT.

The chain links TRBV6-5 to TRBJ1-2, with TRBD1 matching over 7 bases. The CDR3 length is 13 residues. Trimming cost V 8 bases and J 7 bases; bases outside gene matches: 10. The germline CDR1 and CDR2 sequences are MNHEY and SVGAGI. CDR3 loop: CASRTYDRVGYTF. CDR3 sequence (DNA): TGTGCCAGCCGAACCTATGACAGGGTTGGCTACACCTTC.

This clone appeared once. V gene TRBV6-2 or TRBV6-3 combines with J gene TRBJ1-2; D remains unclear. Germline V gene lookup returns CDR1 MNHEY and CDR2 SVGEGT. CDR3 size: 15 residues. V lost 5 bases and J 5 bases, leaving 18 bases between the germline ends. The CDR3 protein is CASSGRLESVYGYTF. The CDR3 DNA follows: TGTGCCAGCAGTGGCAGACTCGAGTCCGTTTATGGCTACACCTTC.

The table lists this clone with a count of one. V and J are TRBV30 and TRBJ1-4; D call uncertain. The CDR3 has 15 amino acids. Trimming took off 2 bases at V and 7 bases at J, with 17 bases between the two ends. The germline V gene has CDR1 GTSNPN and CDR2 SVGIG (reference sequence). The CDR3 reads CAWSKNYLTSEKLFF. DNA of the CDR3: TGTGCCTGGAGTAAGAATTATCTGACTTCTGAAAAACTGTTTTTT.

In its sample, this clone was seen a few times. This chain uses TRBV15 with TRBJ2-1, with D possibly matching TRBD1 (7 bases). Looked up from germline, CDR1 is LNHNV and CDR2 is YYDKDF (reference sequence). The V end lost 5 bases, the J end lost 10 bases, and 21 bases lay between the germline ends. The length of the CDR3 is 15 residues. The CDR3, as DNA: TGTGCCACCAGCGGAGGGACAGAAACTTCTGAAGAGCAGTTCTTC. This sequence encodes CATSGGTETSEEQFF.

CDR3 DNA sequence: TGTGCCAGTACCTCGCCCCTGGGACTAGCGGGGGTGAATGAGCAGTTCTTC. Amino acids: CASTSPLGLAGVNEQFF. This chain connects TRBV19 to TRBJ2-1, with 14 bases identical to TRBD2. The CDR3 sequence is 17 residues long. In germline, CDR1 is LNHDA, CDR2 SQIVND (reference sequence). The V gene end was trimmed by 7 bases and the J gene end by 7 bases; junction bases not matched to a gene: 12.

This clone showed up just once. The chain recombines TRBV4-1 with TRBJ1-2, with D possibly TRBD1 on 6 matching bases. Trimming took off 6 bases at V and 4 bases at J, with 21 bases between the two ends. Per germline, CDR1 MGHRA and CDR2 YSYEKL. CDR3 length equals 16 residues. This chain's CDR3 is CASRPEDRTSFYGYTF. The DNA for the CDR3 is TGCGCCAGCAGGCCAGAGGACAGAACCTCCTTCTATGGCTACACCTTC.

This chain joins TRBV28 and TRBJ2-7; perhaps TRBD1 as D (6 bases). CDR3 length equals 13 residues. V gave up 3 bases and J gave up 4 bases, with 10 bases separating them. Per the germline V gene, CDR1 is MDHEN and CDR2 is SYDVKM. The CDR3 loop reads CASSFGRGYEQYF. CDR3 DNA: TGTGCCAGCAGTTTCGGCAGGGGATACGAGCAGTACTTC.

The gene calls are TRBV19 and TRBJ1-5; tentatively, D is TRBD1 (5 bases). V lost 6 bases and J lost 5, with 17 bases in between. Per germline, CDR1 LNHDA and CDR2 SQIVND (reference sequence). CDR3 length equals 15 residues. The CDR3 region is CASRRLRGPDQPQHF. For the CDR3, the DNA is TGTGCCAGTAGGCGACTCCGGGGACCCGATCAGCCCCAGCATTTT.

The CDR3 DNA reads TGTGCCAGCAGTGAATATAGTCTAGCGGGGAGGAGCACAGATACGCAGTATTTT. As protein: CASSEYSLAGRSTDTQYF. The chain recombines TRBV25-1 with TRBJ2-3; 9 bases agree with TRBD2. Germline V gene sequence: CDR1 MGHDK, CDR2 SYGVNS. This CDR3 is built from 18 residues. J was trimmed by 0 bases and V by 0 bases; bases with no gene match: 7.

This rearrangement joins TRBV14 to TRBJ2-7; D possibly uses TRBD1 or TRBD2 (5 bases each). The CDR3 runs to 13 residues. V lost 7 bases and J lost 5, with 15 bases in between. Germline lookup yields CDR1 SGHDN and CDR2 FVKESK. The CDR3 nucleotides are TGTGCCAGCACGGGGCAGATCTCAGACGAGCAGTACTTC. Its translation: CASTGQISDEQYF.

This clone has a single count. This chain links TRBV28 with TRBJ1-4, with TRBD1 matching 7 bases. The germline gives CDR1 MDHEN, CDR2 SYDVKM. CDR3 length: 15 residues. J gave up 8 bases and V 5 bases, and 11 bases lay outside the gene matches. CDR3 loop: CASSTTGTASEKLFF. The CDR3 DNA follows: TGTGCCAGCAGTACAACCGGGACAGCTTCCGAAAAACTGTTTTTT.